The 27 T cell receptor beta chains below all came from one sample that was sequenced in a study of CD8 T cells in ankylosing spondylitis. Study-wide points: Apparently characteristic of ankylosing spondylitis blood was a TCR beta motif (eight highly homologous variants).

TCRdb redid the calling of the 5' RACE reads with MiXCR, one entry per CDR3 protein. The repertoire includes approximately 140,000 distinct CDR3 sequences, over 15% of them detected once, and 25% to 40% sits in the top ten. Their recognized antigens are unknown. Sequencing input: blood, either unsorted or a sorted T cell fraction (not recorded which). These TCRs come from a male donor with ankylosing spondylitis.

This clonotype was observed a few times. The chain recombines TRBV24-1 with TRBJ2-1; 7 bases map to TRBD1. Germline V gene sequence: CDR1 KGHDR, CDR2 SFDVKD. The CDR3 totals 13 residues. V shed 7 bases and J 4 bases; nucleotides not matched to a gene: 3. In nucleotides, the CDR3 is TGTGCCACCAGCAAGACAGGGTACAATGAGCAGTTCTTC. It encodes CATSKTGYNEQFF.

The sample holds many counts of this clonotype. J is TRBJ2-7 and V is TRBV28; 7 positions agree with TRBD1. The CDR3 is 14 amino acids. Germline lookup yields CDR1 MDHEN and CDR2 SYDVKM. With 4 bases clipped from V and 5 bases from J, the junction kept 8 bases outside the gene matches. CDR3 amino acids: CASSSRGSRNEQYF. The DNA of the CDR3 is TGTGCCAGCAGTTCCAGGGGGTCTCGGAACGAGCAGTACTTC.

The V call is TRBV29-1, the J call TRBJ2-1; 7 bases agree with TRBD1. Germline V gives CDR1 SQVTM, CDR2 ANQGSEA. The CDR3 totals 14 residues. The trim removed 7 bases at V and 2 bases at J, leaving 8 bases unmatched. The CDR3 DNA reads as TGCAGCGCGGAAGGGGACAGTCCCTACAATGAGCAGTTCTTC. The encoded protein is CSAEGDSPYNEQFF.

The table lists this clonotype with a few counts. The CDR3 loop is CASSQEKGGQMNTEAFF. The CDR3 DNA sequence: TGTGCCAGCAGCCAAGAAAAGGGGGGACAGATGAACACTGAAGCTTTCTTT. V is TRBV4-2 and J is TRBJ1-1; 7 bases align to TRBD1. Germline V gene lookup returns CDR1 LGHNA and CDR2 YNFKEQ. There are 17 residues in the CDR3. J lost 0 bases, V lost 0 bases, and 7 bases had no gene match.

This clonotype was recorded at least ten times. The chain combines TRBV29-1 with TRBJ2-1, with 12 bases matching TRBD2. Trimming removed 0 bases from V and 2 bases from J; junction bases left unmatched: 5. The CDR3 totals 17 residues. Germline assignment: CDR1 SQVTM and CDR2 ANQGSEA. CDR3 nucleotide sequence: TGCAGCGTTGAAGACCCTCGGACTAGCGGGACCTACAATGAGCAGTTCTTC. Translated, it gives CSVEDPRTSGTYNEQFF.

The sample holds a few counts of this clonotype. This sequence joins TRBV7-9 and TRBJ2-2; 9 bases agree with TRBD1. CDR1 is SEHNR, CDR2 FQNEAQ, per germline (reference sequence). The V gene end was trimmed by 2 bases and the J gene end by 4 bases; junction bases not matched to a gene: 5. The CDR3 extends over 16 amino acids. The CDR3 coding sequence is TGTGCCAGCAGCTTACAGGACAGGGGTGGCACCGGGGAGCTGTTTTTT. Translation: CASSLQDRGGTGELFF.

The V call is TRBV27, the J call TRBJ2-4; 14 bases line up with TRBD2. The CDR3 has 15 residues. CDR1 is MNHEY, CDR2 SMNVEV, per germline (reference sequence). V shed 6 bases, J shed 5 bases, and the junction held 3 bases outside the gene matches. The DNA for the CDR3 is TGTGCCAGCAGCCAGACTAGCGGGAGGGAAAACATTCAGTACTTC. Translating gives CASSQTSGRENIQYF.

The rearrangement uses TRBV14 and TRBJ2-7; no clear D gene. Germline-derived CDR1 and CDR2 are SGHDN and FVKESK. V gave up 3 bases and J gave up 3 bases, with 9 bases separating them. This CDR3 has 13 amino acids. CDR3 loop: CASSHELHYEQYF. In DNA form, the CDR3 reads TGTGCCAGCAGCCACGAACTACACTACGAGCAGTACTTC.

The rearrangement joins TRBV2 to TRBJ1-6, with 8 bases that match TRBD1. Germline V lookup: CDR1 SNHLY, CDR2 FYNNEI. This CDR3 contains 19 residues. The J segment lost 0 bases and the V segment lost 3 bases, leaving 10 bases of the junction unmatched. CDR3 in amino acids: CASSDWSRGLSSYNSPLHF. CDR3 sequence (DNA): TGTGCCAGCAGTGATTGGAGCAGGGGGCTAAGCTCCTATAATTCACCCCTCCACTTT. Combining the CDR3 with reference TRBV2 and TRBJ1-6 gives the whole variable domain EPEVTQTPSHQVTQMGQEVILRCVPISNHLYFYWYRQILGQKVEFLVSFYNNEISEKSEIFDDQFSVERPDGSNFTLKIRSTKLEDSAMYFCASSDWSRGLSSYNSPLHFGNGTRLTVT.

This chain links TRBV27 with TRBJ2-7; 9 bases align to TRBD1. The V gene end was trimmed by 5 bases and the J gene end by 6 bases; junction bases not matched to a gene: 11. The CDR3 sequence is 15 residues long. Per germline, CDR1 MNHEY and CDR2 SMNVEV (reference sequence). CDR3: CASSTPGQGRSEQYF. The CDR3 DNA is TGTGCCAGCAGTACCCCGGGACAGGGTCGGTCCGAGCAGTACTTC.

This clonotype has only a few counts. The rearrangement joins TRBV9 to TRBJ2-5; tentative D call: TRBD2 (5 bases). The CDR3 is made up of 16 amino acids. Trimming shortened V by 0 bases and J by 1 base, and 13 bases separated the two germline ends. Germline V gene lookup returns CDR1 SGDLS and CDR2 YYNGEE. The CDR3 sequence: CASSVGQRDGQETQYF. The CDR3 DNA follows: TGTGCCAGCAGCGTAGGTCAACGGGATGGCCAAGAGACCCAGTACTTC.

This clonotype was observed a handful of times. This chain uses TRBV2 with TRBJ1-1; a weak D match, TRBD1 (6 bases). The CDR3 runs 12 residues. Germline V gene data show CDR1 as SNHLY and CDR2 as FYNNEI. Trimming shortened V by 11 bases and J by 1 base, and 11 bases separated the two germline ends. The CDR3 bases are TGTGCCTTCCAGGGGACGAACACTGAAGCTTTCTTT. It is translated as CAFQGTNTEAFF.

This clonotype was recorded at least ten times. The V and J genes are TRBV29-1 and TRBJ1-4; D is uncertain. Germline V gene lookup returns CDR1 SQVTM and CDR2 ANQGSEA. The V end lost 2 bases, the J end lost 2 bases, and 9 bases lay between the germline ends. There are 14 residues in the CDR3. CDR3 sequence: CSVELPPTNEKLFF. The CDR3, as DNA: TGCAGCGTTGAACTACCACCGACTAATGAAAAACTGTTTTTT.

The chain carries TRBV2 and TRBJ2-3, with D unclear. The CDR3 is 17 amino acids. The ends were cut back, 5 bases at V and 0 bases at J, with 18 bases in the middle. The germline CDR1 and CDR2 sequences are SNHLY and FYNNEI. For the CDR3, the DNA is TGTGCCAGCAGTCTGACCGACCTACCTACTAGCACAGATACGCAGTATTTT. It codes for CASSLTDLPTSTDTQYF.

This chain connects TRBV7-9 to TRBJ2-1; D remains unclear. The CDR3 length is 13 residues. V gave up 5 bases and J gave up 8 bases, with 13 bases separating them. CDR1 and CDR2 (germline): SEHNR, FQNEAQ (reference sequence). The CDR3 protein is CASSPTTLDEQFF. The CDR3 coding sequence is TGTGCCAGCAGCCCGACGACTCTCGATGAGCAGTTCTTC.

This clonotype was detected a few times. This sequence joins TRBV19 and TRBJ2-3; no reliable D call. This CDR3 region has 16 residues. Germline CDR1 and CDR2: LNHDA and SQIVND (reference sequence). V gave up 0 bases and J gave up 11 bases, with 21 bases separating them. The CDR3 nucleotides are TGTGCCAGTAGTATAGATGAGCCGGACCCCAATCGGAAGCAGTATTTT. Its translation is CASSIDEPDPNRKQYF.

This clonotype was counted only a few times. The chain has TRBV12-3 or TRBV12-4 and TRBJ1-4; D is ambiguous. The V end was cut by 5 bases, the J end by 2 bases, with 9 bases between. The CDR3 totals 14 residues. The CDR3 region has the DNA TGTGCCAGCAGTCCCCTTGGGACTAATGAAAAACTGTTTTTT. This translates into CASSPLGTNEKLFF.

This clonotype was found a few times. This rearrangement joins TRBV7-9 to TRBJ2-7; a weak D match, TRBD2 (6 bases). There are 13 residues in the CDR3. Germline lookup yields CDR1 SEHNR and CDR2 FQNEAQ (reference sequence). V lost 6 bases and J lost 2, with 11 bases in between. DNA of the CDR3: TGTGCCAGCAGAGAGGGGAGGACCTACGAGCAGTACTTC. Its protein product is CASREGRTYEQYF.

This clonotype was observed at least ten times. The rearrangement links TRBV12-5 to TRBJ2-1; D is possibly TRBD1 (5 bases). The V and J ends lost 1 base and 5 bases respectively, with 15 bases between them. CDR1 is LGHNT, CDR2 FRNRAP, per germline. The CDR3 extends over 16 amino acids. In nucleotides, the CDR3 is TGTGCTAGTGGTTTGGGAGGCAGGGCCCTTCACAATGAGCAGTTCTTC. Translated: CASGLGGRALHNEQFF.

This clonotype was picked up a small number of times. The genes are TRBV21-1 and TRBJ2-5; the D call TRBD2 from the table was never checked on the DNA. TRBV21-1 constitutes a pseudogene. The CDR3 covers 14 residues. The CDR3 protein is CASSNSRDSETQYF. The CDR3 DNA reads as TGTGCCAGCAGCAATTCCAGGGACTCAGAGACCCAGTACTTC.

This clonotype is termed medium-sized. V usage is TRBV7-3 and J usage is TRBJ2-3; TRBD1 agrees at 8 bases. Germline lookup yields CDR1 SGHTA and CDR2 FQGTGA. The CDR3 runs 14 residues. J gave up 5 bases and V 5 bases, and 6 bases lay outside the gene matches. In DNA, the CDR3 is TGTGCCAGCAGCGCACAGGGGGGCCAAGATACGCAGTATTTT. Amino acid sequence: CASSAQGGQDTQYF.

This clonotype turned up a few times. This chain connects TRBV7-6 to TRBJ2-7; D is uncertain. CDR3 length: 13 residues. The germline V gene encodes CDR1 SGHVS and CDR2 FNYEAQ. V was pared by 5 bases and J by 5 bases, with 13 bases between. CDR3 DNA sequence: TGTGCCAGCAGCCCCCTAGGAGTAGACGAGCAGTACTTC. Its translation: CASSPLGVDEQYF.

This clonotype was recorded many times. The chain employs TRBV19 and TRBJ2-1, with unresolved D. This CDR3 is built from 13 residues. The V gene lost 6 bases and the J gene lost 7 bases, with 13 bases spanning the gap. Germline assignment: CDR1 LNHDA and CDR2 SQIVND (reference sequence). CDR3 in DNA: TGTGCCAGTAGCGTAGACGGTATGAATGAGCAGTTCTTC. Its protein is CASSVDGMNEQFF.

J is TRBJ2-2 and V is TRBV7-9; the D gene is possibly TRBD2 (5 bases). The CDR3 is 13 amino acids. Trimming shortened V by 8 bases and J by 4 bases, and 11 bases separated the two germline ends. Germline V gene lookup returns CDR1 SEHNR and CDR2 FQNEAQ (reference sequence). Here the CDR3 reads CASAVEGTGELFF. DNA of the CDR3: TGTGCCAGCGCCGTAGAGGGCACCGGGGAGCTGTTTTTT.

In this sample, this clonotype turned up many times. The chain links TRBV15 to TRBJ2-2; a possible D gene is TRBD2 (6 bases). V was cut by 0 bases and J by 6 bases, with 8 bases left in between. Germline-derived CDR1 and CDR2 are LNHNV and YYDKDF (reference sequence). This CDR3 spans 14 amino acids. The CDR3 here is CATSRELAPGELFF. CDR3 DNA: TGTGCCACCAGCAGAGAACTAGCCCCCGGGGAGCTGTTTTTT. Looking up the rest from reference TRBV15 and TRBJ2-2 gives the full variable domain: DAMVIQNPRYQVTQFGKPVTLSCSQTLNHNVMYWYQQKSSQAPKLLFHYYDKDFNNEADTPDNFQSRRPNTSFCFLDIRSPGLGDTAMYLCATSRELAPGELFFGEGSRLTVL.

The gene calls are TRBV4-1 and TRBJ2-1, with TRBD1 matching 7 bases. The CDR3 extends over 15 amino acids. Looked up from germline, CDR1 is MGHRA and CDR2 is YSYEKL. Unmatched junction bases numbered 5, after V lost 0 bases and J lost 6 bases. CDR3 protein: CASSQETGTANEQFF. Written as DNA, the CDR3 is TGCGCCAGCAGCCAAGAGACAGGGACGGCCAATGAGCAGTTCTTC.

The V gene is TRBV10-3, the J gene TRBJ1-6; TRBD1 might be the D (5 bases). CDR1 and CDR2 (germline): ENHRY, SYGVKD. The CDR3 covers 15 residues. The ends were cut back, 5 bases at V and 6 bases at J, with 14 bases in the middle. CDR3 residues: CAISTMPGRNSPLHF. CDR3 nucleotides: TGTGCCATCAGTACCATGCCAGGGCGTAATTCACCCCTCCACTTT.